The entry below describes one T cell receptor beta chain. CDR1 is MNHEY, CDR2 SVGAGI, per germline. V lost 11 bases and J 8 bases, leaving 19 bases between the germline ends. The CDR3 is 13 amino acids. The record originates from a study of blood T cell repertoires in COVID-19. Whole-study context: Italy, Spain and the United States were the sources of the convalescent and acute COVID-19 samples.

Under the authors' procedure: Estimated nucleated cell counts came from reference gene primer amplification. Assay used: immunoSEQ multiplex PCR; TCRdb lists only in-frame clones, some missing. V and J calls and clone size come straight from that table; D and trimming were deduced from the DNA. The sample includes over 60,000 clones, around nine tenths of them seen just once. Sequencing was done on a sample of peripheral blood. V usage is TRBV6-5 and J usage is TRBJ1-3; possibly TRBD1 for D (6 bases). The TCR was taken from an older man with active or convalescent COVID-19. CDR3 nucleotides: TGTGCCCAGTATGTAGCGGGGGCAGACACCATATATTTT. Amino acids: CAQYVAGADTIYF.